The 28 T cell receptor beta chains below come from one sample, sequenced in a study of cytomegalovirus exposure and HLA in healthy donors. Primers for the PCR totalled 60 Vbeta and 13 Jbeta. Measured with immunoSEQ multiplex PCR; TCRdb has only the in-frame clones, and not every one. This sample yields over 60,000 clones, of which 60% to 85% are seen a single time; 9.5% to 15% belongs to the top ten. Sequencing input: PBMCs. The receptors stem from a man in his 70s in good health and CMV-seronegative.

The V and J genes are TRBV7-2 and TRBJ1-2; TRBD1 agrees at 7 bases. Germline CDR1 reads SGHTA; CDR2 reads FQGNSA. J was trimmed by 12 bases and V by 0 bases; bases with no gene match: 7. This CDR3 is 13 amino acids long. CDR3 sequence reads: CASSLAGTVLDTF. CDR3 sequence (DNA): TGTGCCAGCAGCTTAGCGGGGACAGTTCTGGACACCTTC. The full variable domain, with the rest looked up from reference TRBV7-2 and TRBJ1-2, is GAGVSQSPSNKVTEKGKDVELRCDPISGHTALYWYRQSLGQGLEFLIYFQGNSAPDKSGLPSDRFSAERTGGSVSTLTIQRTQQEDSAVYLCASSLAGTVLDTFGSGTRLTVV.

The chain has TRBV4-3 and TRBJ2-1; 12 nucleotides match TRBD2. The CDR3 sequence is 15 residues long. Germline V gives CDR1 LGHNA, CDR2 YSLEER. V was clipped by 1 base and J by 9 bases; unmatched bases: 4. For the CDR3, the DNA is TGCGCCAGCAGCCAAGTGACTAGCGGGAGTGGTGAGCAGTTCTTC. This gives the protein CASSQVTSGSGEQFF.

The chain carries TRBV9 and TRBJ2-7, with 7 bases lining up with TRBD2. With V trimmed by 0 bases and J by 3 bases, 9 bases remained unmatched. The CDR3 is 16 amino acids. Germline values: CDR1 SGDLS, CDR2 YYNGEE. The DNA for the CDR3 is TGTGCCAGCAGCGTAGCTAGTTCGGGGGGAATCTACGAGCAGTACTTC. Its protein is CASSVASSGGIYEQYF.

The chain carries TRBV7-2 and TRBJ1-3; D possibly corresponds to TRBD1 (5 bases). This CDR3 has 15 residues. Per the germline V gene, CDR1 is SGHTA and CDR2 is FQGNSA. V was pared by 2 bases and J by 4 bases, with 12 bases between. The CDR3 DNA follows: TGTGCCAGCAGCTTATCTGCGACAGCAGGAAACACCATATATTTT. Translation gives CASSLSATAGNTIYF.

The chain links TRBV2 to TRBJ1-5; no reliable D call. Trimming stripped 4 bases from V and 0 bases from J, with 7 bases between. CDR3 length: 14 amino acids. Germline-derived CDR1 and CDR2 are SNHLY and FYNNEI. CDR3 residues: CASSGQYSNQPQHF. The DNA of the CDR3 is TGTGCCAGCAGTGGGCAGTATAGCAATCAGCCCCAGCATTTT.

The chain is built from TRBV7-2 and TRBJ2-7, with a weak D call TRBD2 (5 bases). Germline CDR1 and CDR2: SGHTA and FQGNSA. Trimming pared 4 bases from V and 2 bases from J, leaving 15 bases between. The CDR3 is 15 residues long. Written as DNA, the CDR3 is TGTGCCAGCAGCTCGGACTCGACTAACACCTACGAGCAGTACTTC. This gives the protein CASSSDSTNTYEQYF.

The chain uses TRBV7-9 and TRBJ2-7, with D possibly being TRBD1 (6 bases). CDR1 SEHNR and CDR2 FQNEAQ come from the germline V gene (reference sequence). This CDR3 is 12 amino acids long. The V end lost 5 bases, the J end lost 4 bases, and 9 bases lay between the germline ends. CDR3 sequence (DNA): TGTGCCAGCAGCCCAGACAGGTACGAGCAGTACTTC. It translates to CASSPDRYEQYF.

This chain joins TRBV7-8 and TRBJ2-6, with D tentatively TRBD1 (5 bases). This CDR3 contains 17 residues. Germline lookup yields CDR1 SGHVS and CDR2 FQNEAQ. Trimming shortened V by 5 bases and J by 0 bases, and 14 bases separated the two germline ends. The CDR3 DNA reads TGTGCCAGCAGCCTCGAGACAGTGAACTCTGGGGCCAACGTCCTGACTTTC. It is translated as CASSLETVNSGANVLTF.

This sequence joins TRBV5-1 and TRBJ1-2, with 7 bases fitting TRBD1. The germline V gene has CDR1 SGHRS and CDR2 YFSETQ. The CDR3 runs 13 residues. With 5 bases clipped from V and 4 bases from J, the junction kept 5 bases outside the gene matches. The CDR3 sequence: CASRADRTYGYTF. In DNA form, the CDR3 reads TGCGCCAGCAGGGCGGACAGGACCTATGGCTACACCTTC.

CDR3 DNA sequence: TGTGCCAGCTCCATCCGAGGGAGCGGGGGGGCTATGGGGACGCAGTATTTT. Translation gives CASSIRGSGGAMGTQYF. The chain is built from TRBV11-2 and TRBJ2-3; 10 bases align to TRBD2. This CDR3 comprises 17 residues. Per germline, CDR1 SGHAT and CDR2 FQNNGV. After removal of 8 bases from V and 9 bases from J, the junction contained 20 bases not matched to a gene.

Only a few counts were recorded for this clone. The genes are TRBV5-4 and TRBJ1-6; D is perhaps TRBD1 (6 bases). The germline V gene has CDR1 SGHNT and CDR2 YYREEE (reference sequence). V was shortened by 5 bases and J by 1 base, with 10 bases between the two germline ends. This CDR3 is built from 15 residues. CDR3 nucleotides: TGTGCCAGCAGTGAAGGGGGTTCCTATAATTCACCCCTCCACTTT. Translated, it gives CASSEGGSYNSPLHF.

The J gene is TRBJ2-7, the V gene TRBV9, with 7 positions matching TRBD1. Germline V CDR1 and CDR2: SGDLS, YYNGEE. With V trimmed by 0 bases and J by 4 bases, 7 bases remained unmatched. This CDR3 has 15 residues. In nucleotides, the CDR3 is TGTGCCAGCAGCGTAGCCCCAGGGGGAAGGTACGAGCAGTACTTC. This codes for CASSVAPGGRYEQYF.

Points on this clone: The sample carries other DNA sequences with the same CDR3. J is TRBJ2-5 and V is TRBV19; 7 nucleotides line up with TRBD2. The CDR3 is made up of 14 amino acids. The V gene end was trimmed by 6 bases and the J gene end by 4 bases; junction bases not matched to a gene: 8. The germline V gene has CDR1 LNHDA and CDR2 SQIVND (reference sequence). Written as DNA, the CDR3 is TGTGCCAGTAGCCCCCGGGGGAGGGGAGAGACCCAGTACTTC. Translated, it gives CASSPRGRGETQYF.

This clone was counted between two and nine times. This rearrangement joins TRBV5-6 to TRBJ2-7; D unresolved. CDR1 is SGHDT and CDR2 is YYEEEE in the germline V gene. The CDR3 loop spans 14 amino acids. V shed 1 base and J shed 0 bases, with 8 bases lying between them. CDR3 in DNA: TGTGCCAGCAGCTTGCGACTTCGCTCCTACGAGCAGTACTTC. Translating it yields CASSLRLRSYEQYF.

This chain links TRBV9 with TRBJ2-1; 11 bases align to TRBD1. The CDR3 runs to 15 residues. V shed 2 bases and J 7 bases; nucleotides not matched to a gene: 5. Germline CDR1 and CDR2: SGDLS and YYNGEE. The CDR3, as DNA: TGTGCCAGCAGCGTTGGGACAGGGGGAAGAAATGAGCAGTTCTTC. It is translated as CASSVGTGGRNEQFF.

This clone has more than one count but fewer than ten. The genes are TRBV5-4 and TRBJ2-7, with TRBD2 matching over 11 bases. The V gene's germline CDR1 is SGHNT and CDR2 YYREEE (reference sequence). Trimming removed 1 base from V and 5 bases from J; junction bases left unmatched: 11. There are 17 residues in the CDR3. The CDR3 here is CASSLRGGSGRGHEQYF. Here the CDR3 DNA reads TGTGCCAGCAGCTTGAGAGGGGGTAGCGGGAGGGGACACGAGCAGTACTTC. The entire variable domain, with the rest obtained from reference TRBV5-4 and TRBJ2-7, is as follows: ETGVTQSPTHLIKTRGQQVTLRCSSQSGHNTVSWYQQALGQGPQFIFQYYREEENGRGNFPPRFSGLQFPNYSSELNVNALELDDSALYLCASSLRGGSGRGHEQYFGPGTRLTVT.

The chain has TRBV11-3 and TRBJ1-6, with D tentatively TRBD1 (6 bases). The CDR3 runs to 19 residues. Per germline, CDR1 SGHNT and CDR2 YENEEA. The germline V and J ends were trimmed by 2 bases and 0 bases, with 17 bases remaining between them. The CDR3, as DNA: TGTGCCAGCAGCTTACAAGGACAGAGAATTAGCTCCTATAATTCACCCCTCCACTTT. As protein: CASSLQGQRISSYNSPLHF.

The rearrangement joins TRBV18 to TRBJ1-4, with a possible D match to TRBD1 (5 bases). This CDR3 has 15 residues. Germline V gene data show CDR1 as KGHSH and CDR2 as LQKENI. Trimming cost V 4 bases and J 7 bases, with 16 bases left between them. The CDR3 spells CASSQQEGPSEKLFF. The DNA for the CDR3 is TGTGCCAGCTCACAACAGGAGGGACCCAGTGAAAAACTGTTTTTT.

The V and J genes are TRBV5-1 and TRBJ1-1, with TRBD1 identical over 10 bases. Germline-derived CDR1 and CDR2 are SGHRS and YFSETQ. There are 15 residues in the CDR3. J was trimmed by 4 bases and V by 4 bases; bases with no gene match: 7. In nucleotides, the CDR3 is TGCGCCAGCAGCATAGAGACAGGGGGCATCACTGAAGCTTTCTTT. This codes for CASSIETGGITEAFF.

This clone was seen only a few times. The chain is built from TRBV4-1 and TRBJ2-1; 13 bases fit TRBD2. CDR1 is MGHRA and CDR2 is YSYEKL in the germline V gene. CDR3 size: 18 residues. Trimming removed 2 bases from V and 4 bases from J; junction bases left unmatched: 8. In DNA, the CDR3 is TGCGCCAGCAGCCAACGGCCGGGACTAGCGGGAATTTACAATGAGCAGTTCTTC. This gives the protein CASSQRPGLAGIYNEQFF.

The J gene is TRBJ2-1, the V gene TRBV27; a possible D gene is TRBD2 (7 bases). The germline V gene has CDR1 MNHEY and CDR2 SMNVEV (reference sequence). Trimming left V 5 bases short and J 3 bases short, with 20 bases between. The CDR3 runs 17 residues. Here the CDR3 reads CASSPAPGGGSYNEQFF. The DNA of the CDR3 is TGTGCCAGCAGTCCCGCACCCGGCGGGGGCAGCTACAATGAGCAGTTCTTC.

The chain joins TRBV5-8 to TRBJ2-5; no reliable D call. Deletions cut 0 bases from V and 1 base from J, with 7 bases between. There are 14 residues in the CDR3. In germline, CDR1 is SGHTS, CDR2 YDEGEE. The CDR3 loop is CASSLVVLQETQYF. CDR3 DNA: TGTGCCAGCAGCTTGGTGGTACTCCAAGAGACCCAGTACTTC. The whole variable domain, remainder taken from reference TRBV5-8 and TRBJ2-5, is EAGVTQSPTHLIKTRGQQATLRCSPISGHTSVYWYQQALGLGLQFLLWYDEGEERNRGNFPPRFSGRQFPNYSSELNVNALELEDSALYLCASSLVVLQETQYFGPGTRLLVL.

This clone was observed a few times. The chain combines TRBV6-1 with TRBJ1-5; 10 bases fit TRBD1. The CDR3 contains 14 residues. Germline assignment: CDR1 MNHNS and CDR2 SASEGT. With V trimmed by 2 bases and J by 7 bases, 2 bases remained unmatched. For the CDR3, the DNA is TGTGCCAGCAGTGAAAGACAGGGGGCCCAGCCCCAGCATTTT. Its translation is CASSERQGAQPQHF.

Here the CDR3 reads CASSPLAGANQPQHF. In DNA form, the CDR3 reads TGCGCCAGCAGCCCCCTGGCAGGGGCCAATCAGCCCCAGCATTTT. The J gene is TRBJ1-5, the V gene TRBV5-1; a possible D gene is TRBD1 (6 bases). V lost 4 bases and J 3 bases, leaving 14 bases between the germline ends. CDR3 length equals 15 residues. Germline V gene data show CDR1 as SGHRS and CDR2 as YFSETQ. The full variable domain, rest sourced from reference TRBV5-1 and TRBJ1-5, is KAGVTQTPRYLIKTRGQQVTLSCSPISGHRSVSWYQQTPGQGLQFLFEYFSETQRNKGNFPGRFSGRQFSNSRSEMNVSTLELGDSALYLCASSPLAGANQPQHFGDGTRLSIL.

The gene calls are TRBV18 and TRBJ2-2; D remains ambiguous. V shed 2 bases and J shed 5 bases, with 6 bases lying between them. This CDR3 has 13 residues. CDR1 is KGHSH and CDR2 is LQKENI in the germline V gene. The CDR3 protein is CASSPDLTGELFF. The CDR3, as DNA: TGTGCCAGCTCACCAGACTTGACCGGGGAGCTGTTTTTT.

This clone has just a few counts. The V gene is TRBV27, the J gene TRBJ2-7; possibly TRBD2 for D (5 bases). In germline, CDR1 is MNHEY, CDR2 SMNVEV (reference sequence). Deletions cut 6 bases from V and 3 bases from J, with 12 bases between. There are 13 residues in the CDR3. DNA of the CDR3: TGTGCCAGCAGACCGTCCCGGGACTACGAGCAGTACTTC. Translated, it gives CASRPSRDYEQYF.

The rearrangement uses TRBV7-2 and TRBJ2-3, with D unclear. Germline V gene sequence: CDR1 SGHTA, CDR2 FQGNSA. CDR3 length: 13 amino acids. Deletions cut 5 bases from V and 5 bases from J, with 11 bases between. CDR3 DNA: TGTGCCAGCAGCACTCGAGCTAAAGATACGCAGTATTTT. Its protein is CASSTRAKDTQYF.

The CDR3 is CASSTPLAGAYNEQFF. The CDR3 DNA is TGTGCCAGCAGTACCCCTCTAGCGGGGGCCTACAATGAGCAGTTCTTC. This rearrangement joins TRBV28 to TRBJ2-1, with 10 bases lining up with TRBD2. CDR1 is MDHEN and CDR2 is SYDVKM in the germline V gene. The CDR3 length is 16 residues. Unmatched junction bases numbered 6, after V lost 5 bases and J lost 2 bases. The whole variable domain, remainder taken from reference TRBV28 and TRBJ2-1, is DVKVTQSSRYLVKRTGEKVFLECVQDMDHENMFWYRQDPGLGLRLIYFSYDVKMKEKGDIPEGYSVSREKKERFSLILESASTNQTSMYLCASSTPLAGAYNEQFFGPGTRLTVL.